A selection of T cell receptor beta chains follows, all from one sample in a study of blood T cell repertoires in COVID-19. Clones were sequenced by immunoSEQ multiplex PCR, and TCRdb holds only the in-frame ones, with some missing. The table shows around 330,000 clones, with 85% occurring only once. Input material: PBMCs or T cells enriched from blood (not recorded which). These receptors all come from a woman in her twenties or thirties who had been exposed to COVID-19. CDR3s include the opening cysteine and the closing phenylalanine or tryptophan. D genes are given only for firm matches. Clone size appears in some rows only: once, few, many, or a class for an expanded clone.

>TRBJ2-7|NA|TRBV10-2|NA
CASSGSRYEQYF
TGCGCCAGCAGTGGGTCGCGTTACGAGCAGTACTTC
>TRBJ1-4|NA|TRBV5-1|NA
CASSLGDRPRGEKLFF
TGCGCCAGCAGCTTGGGTGACAGGCCCCGGGGTGAAAAACTGTTTTTT
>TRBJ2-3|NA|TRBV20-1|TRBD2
CSASLSGGADTQYF
TGCAGTGCTAGTCTTAGCGGGGGTGCAGATACGCAGTATTTT
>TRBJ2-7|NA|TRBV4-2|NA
CASSQANGAYEQYF
TGTGCCAGCAGCCAAGCTAACGGGGCCTACGAGCAGTACTTC
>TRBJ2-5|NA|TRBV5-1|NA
CASSLEGRQETQYF
TGCGCCAGCAGCTTGGAAGGGAGGCAAGAGACCCAGTACTTC
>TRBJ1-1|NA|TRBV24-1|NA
CATSDNRGRGEAFF
TGTGCCACCAGTGATAACCGTGGACGGGGAGAAGCTTTCTTT
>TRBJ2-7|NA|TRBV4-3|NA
CASSRDRQATYEQYF
TGCGCCAGCAGCCGCGACAGGCAAGCCACCTACGAGCAGTACTTC
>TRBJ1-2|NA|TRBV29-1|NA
CSVVGRSTFYGYTF
TGCAGCGTTGTTGGGAGGTCCACCTTCTATGGCTACACCTTC
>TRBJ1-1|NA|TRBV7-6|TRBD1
CASSPGQVVTEAFF
TGTGCCAGCAGCCCAGGACAGGTAGTGACTGAAGCTTTCTTT
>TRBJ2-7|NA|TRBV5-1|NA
CASSLQQGLSYEQYF
TGCGCCAGCAGCCTGCAACAGGGCCTCTCCTACGAGCAGTACTTC
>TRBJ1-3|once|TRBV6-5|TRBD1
CASSTGGLGNTIYF
TGTGCCAGCAGTACAGGGGGGTTGGGAAACACCATATATTTT
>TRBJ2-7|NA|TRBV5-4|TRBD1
CASSFTGGANSYEQYF
TGTGCCAGCAGCTTTACAGGGGGTGCGAATTCCTACGAGCAGTACTTC
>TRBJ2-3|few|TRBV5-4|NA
CASSPSGTDTQYF
TGTGCCAGCTCTCCTAGTGGCACAGATACGCAGTATTTT
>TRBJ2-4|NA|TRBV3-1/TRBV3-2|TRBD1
CASSHIRGHWIMYF
TGTGCCAGCAGCCATATCAGGGGGCACTGGATCATGTACTTC
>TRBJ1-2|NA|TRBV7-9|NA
CASSPRYSGYTF
TGTGCCAGCAGCCCCCGTTATAGTGGCTACACCTTC
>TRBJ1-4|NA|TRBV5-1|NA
CASSLGGTGREKLFF
TGCGCCAGCAGCTTGGGTGGGACTGGGCGTGAAAAACTGTTTTTT
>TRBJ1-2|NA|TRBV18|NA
CASSPTTEQSYGYTF
TGTGCCAGCTCACCGACGACGGAGCAATCTTATGGCTACACCTTC
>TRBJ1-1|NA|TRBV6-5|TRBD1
CASSYLTPGGNTEAFF
TGTGCCAGCAGTTATCTAACACCAGGGGGGAACACTGAAGCTTTCTTT
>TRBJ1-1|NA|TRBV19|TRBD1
CASSTGGVTEAFF
TGTGCCAGTAGTACAGGGGGCGTCACTGAAGCTTTCTTT
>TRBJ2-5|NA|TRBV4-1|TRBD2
CASSPQVSGGFQETQYF
TGCGCCAGCAGCCCACAAGTGTCGGGGGGTTTCCAAGAGACCCAGTACTTC
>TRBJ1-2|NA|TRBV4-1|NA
CASSQRQAQSYGYTF
TGCGCCAGCAGCCAGCGCCAGGCGCAGAGCTATGGCTACACCTTC